What follows are 32 T cell receptor beta chains derived from one specimen sequenced in a study of blood T cell repertoires in COVID-19. TCRdb's copy holds only in-frame clones and misses some; the assay was immunoSEQ multiplex PCR. Of 65,000 to 75,000 clones detected, roughly nine tenths appear once; the ten largest clones hold 4.5% to 5%. The sample consisted of peripheral blood. These TCRs come from a woman aged 45-65 years with active COVID-19.

Written as DNA, the CDR3 is TGCGCCAGCAGCTTGGTAGCGGAGGACTACAATGAGCAGTTCTTC. Amino acids: CASSLVAEDYNEQFF. J is TRBJ2-1 and V is TRBV5-1; D might be TRBD2 (6 bases). The ends were cut back, 0 bases at V and 3 bases at J, with 10 bases in the middle. CDR1 is SGHRS and CDR2 is YFSETQ in the germline V gene. There are 15 residues in the CDR3. Full variable domain (remainder filled in from reference TRBV5-1 and TRBJ2-1): KAGVTQTPRYLIKTRGQQVTLSCSPISGHRSVSWYQQTPGQGLQFLFEYFSETQRNKGNFPGRFSGRQFSNSRSEMNVSTLELGDSALYLCASSLVAEDYNEQFFGPGTRLTVL.

The rearrangement uses TRBV3-1 (or the pseudogene TRBV3-2) and TRBJ2-3, with 9 positions matching TRBD2. This CDR3 has 19 amino acids. J lost 10 bases, V lost 0 bases, and 20 bases had no gene match. In germline, CDR1 is LGHDT, CDR2 YNNKEL (reference sequence). Written as DNA, the CDR3 is TGTGCCAGCAGCCAAGAAAGTAGAGGTAGAGGTTCTAGCGGGAATGCGCAGTATTTT. This translates into CASSQESRGRGSSGNAQYF.

J is TRBJ2-1 and V is TRBV6-1; 11 bases align to TRBD2. The V and J ends lost 3 bases and 8 bases, in that order; junction bases with no gene match: 9. CDR1 and CDR2 from the germline V gene are MNHNS and SASEGT. This CDR3 is built from 16 residues. CDR3 coding DNA: TGTGCCAGCAGTGATGTGGGGCTAGCGGGAGGCTATGAGCAGTTCTTC. Translated: CASSDVGLAGGYEQFF.

This chain uses TRBV2 with TRBJ1-4; D possibly corresponds to TRBD1 (6 bases). The germline gives CDR1 SNHLY, CDR2 FYNNEI. Trimming shortened V by 7 bases and J by 16 bases, and 19 bases separated the two germline ends. This CDR3 contains 12 residues. The CDR3 DNA reads TGTGCCAGCACCCGGGGGGAGGGGGATTCGTTTTTT. This codes for CASTRGEGDSFF.

CDR3 protein: CASMGGGPPGSPLHF. The CDR3 DNA reads as TGTGCCAGCATGGGGGGGGGCCCTCCCGGTTCACCCCTCCACTTT. The J gene is TRBJ1-6, the V gene TRBV28; possibly TRBD1 for D (6 bases). The germline gives CDR1 MDHEN, CDR2 SYDVKM. V was shortened by 7 bases and J by 9 bases, with 19 bases between the two germline ends. The CDR3 is made up of 15 amino acids.

This clone was seen a single time. This sequence joins TRBV7-6 and TRBJ2-3; 10 nucleotides line up with TRBD2. The ends lost 4 bases at V and 2 bases at J; junction bases unmatched: 3. Germline V CDR1 and CDR2: SGHVS, FNYEAQ. CDR3 length equals 15 residues. CDR3 DNA: TGTGCCAGCAGCTCCGGACTAGCGGTCACAGATACGCAGTATTTT. As protein: CASSSGLAVTDTQYF.

The genes are TRBV24-1 and TRBJ2-2; D may be TRBD2 (6 bases). The germline V gene has CDR1 KGHDR and CDR2 SFDVKD. With 3 bases removed from V and 4 bases from J, the gap between germline ends came to 14 bases. This CDR3 spans 16 amino acids. CDR3 amino acids: CATSDGSGGSTGELFF. CDR3 bases: TGTGCCACCAGTGATGGTAGCGGAGGGAGCACCGGGGAGCTGTTTTTT.

CDR3 in DNA: TGTGCCAGCAGCCCACTGGCGGGGGGCAATGAGCAGTTCTTC. As protein: CASSPLAGGNEQFF. The chain carries TRBV5-8 and TRBJ2-1; 8 nucleotides agree with TRBD2. V shed 4 bases, J shed 6 bases, and the junction held 6 bases outside the gene matches. Germline V gives CDR1 SGHTS, CDR2 YDEGEE. This CDR3 has 14 amino acids.

This clone was observed a few times. This sequence joins TRBV2 and TRBJ2-7, with D possibly matching TRBD2 (7 bases). This CDR3 has 15 amino acids. The V end was cut by 6 bases, the J end by 5 bases, with 20 bases between. Germline values: CDR1 SNHLY, CDR2 FYNNEI. CDR3 DNA sequence: TGTGCCAGCAGACGGGGGCGGGAGTACTGGGACGAGCAGTACTTC. As protein: CASRRGREYWDEQYF.

The chain couples TRBV7-2 to TRBJ2-1, with a tentative D call TRBD1 (6 bases). Germline V gene sequence: CDR1 SGHTA, CDR2 FQGNSA. This CDR3 contains 15 residues. Trimming left V 3 bases short and J 4 bases short, with 13 bases between. This CDR3 is CASSFTRTAYNEQFF. CDR3 in DNA: TGTGCCAGCAGCTTTACACGGACAGCTTACAATGAGCAGTTCTTC.

The chain joins TRBV19 to TRBJ1-1; 11 bases agree with TRBD1. This CDR3 is 16 amino acids long. Germline CDR1 and CDR2: LNHDA and SQIVND (reference sequence). Trimming cost V 5 bases and J 6 bases; bases outside gene matches: 11. The CDR3 DNA is TGTGCCAGTAGTCCCCGGACAGGGGGCGGGGTGGCTGAAGCTTTCTTT. This sequence encodes CASSPRTGGGVAEAFF.

The chain links TRBV29-1 to TRBJ2-4; the match to TRBD2 covers 7 bases. V dropped 6 bases and J dropped 7; count of bases not matched to a gene: 9. The CDR3 is made up of 13 amino acids. CDR1 and CDR2 from the germline V gene are SQVTM and ANQGSEA. CDR3 coding DNA: TGCAGCGTACGCGGGAGCGAGTGGAACATTCAGTACTTC. This translates into CSVRGSEWNIQYF.

V and J are TRBV7-9 and TRBJ2-2; D is ambiguous. V was pared by 1 base and J by 6 bases, with 12 bases between. The CDR3 extends over 15 amino acids. In germline, CDR1 is SEHNR, CDR2 FQNEAQ (reference sequence). The CDR3 sequence: CASSLVVPSAGELFF. The DNA for the CDR3 is TGTGCCAGCAGCTTAGTTGTCCCCTCGGCCGGGGAGCTGTTTTTT.

The V and J genes are TRBV19 and TRBJ2-5, with D maybe TRBD2 (6 bases). Germline V gene lookup returns CDR1 LNHDA and CDR2 SQIVND (reference sequence). The CDR3 has 13 residues. V lost 5 bases, J lost 5 bases, and 12 bases lay in between. The CDR3 nucleotides are TGTGCCAGTAGTCCGGGGGTTCGGGAGACCCAGTACTTC. Translated, it gives CASSPGVRETQYF.

The chain uses TRBV9 and TRBJ1-3, with D maybe TRBD1 (5 bases). CDR3 length: 16 amino acids. Looked up from germline, CDR1 is SGDLS and CDR2 is YYNGEE. Trimming cost V 0 bases and J 0 bases, with 10 bases left between them. CDR3 sequence (DNA): TGTGCCAGCAGCGTAGGGCCAGGGAACTCTGGAAACACCATATATTTT. Translating it yields CASSVGPGNSGNTIYF.

The rearrangement joins TRBV28 to TRBJ2-1, with D possibly being TRBD2 (5 bases). The V and J ends lost 5 bases and 1 base respectively, with 9 bases between them. This CDR3 is built from 14 residues. Germline CDR1 and CDR2: MDHEN and SYDVKM. This chain's CDR3 is CASSQRASYNEQFF. CDR3 DNA sequence: TGTGCCAGCAGTCAGAGGGCATCCTACAATGAGCAGTTCTTC.

The chain combines TRBV9 with TRBJ2-7; 9 bases map to TRBD1. Germline values: CDR1 SGDLS, CDR2 YYNGEE. The CDR3 runs 15 residues. V gave up 4 bases and J gave up 2 bases; unmatched junction bases: 7. CDR3 residues: CASSPHGQGTYEQYF. The CDR3 DNA follows: TGTGCCAGCAGCCCACACGGACAGGGGACCTACGAGCAGTACTTC.

The rearrangement uses TRBV9 and TRBJ1-2, with D unresolved. Between the trimmed V and J ends, which lost 0 bases and 4 bases, there was a span of 4 bases. Germline V lookup: CDR1 SGDLS, CDR2 YYNGEE. The CDR3 is made up of 12 amino acids. The CDR3 coding sequence is TGTGCCAGCAGCGTAGACAGCTATGGCTACACCTTC. Translated, it gives CASSVDSYGYTF.

This chain links TRBV2 with TRBJ2-3, with 10 positions matching TRBD2. The germline CDR1 and CDR2 sequences are SNHLY and FYNNEI. With 6 bases clipped from V and 1 base from J, the junction kept 7 bases outside the gene matches. This CDR3 has 16 amino acids. The CDR3 region has the DNA TGTGCCAGCAGATGGTCTAGCGGGAGCGGCACAGATACGCAGTATTTT. It yields the protein CASRWSSGSGTDTQYF.

The chain joins TRBV11-3 to TRBJ2-7, with 9 bases fitting TRBD2. Germline V gene sequence: CDR1 SGHNT, CDR2 YENEEA. V dropped 3 bases and J dropped 2; count of bases not matched to a gene: 5. CDR3 length equals 15 residues. The CDR3 is CASSFIAGVTYEQYF. The CDR3 DNA reads as TGTGCCAGCAGCTTCATAGCGGGGGTCACCTACGAGCAGTACTTC. Using reference TRBV11-3 and TRBJ2-7 for the parts outside the CDR3, the full variable domain is EAGVVQSPRYKIIEKKQPVAFWCNPISGHNTLYWYLQNLGQGPELLIRYENEEAVDDSQLPKDRFSAERLKGVDSTLKIQPAELGDSAVYLCASSFIAGVTYEQYFGPGTRLTVT.

The chain is built from TRBV5-1 and TRBJ2-7; TRBD1 might be the D (6 bases). CDR3 size: 12 residues. Germline V gene sequence: CDR1 SGHRS, CDR2 YFSETQ. Trimming took 2 bases from V and 7 from J, leaving 10 bases between them. In DNA, the CDR3 is TGCGCCAGCAGCTTCCCAGGACAGGAGCAGTACTTC. Translating gives CASSFPGQEQYF.

The J gene is TRBJ2-1, the V gene TRBV4-1; 10 nucleotides align to TRBD2. The CDR3 runs to 16 residues. V gave up 3 bases and J gave up 2 bases; unmatched junction bases: 4. Germline CDR1 MGHRA, CDR2 YSYEKL. The CDR3, as DNA: TGCGCCAGCAGCCAGCCAGGACTAGCGGCCTACAATGAGCAGTTCTTC. It codes for CASSQPGLAAYNEQFF.

The chain carries TRBV7-2 and TRBJ2-1, with 7 bases that match TRBD2. This CDR3 has 15 residues. Losses at the gene ends were 5 bases for V and 3 bases for J; bases not matched to a gene: 7. CDR1 and CDR2 (germline): SGHTA, FQGNSA. CDR3 region: CASSQGGTNYNEQFF. The CDR3 DNA reads as TGTGCCAGCAGCCAAGGCGGGACTAACTACAATGAGCAGTTCTTC.

The chain has TRBV6-1 and TRBJ1-6; no firm D call. V gave up 0 bases and J gave up 10 bases, with 10 bases separating them. This CDR3 region has 14 residues. Germline V gene sequence: CDR1 MNHNS, CDR2 SASEGT. CDR3 amino acids: CASSEASSRSPLHF. CDR3 DNA: TGTGCCAGCAGTGAAGCCTCGTCTCGGTCACCCCTCCACTTT.

The chain combines TRBV5-6 with TRBJ2-1, with 9 bases aligning to TRBD1. The CDR3 extends over 15 amino acids. J gave up 7 bases and V 0 bases, and 5 bases lay outside the gene matches. Germline lookup yields CDR1 SGHDT and CDR2 YYEEEE. CDR3 in DNA: TGTGCCAGCAGCTTGGGGACAGGGGTGTTGAATGAGCAGTTCTTC. Translating it yields CASSLGTGVLNEQFF.

CDR3 residues: CASSAGYRSYEQYF. In DNA form, the CDR3 reads TGTGCCAGCAGCGCGGGGTATAGGTCCTACGAGCAGTACTTC. J is TRBJ2-7 and V is TRBV5-6; TRBD2 is a possible D gene (6 bases). Trimming took 4 bases from V and 1 from J, leaving 12 bases between them. The CDR3 has 14 amino acids. Germline V CDR1 and CDR2: SGHDT, YYEEEE. The entire variable domain, with the rest obtained from reference TRBV5-6 and TRBJ2-7, is as follows: DAGVTQSPTHLIKTRGQQVTLRCSPKSGHDTVSWYQQALGQGPQFIFQYYEEEERQRGNFPDRFSGHQFPNYSSELNVNALLLGDSALYLCASSAGYRSYEQYFGPGTRLTVT.

V usage is TRBV2 and J usage is TRBJ1-2; D gene unclear. The CDR3 is 14 amino acids. Trimming removed 4 bases at V and 0 bases at J, with 9 bases between. Germline assignment: CDR1 SNHLY and CDR2 FYNNEI. CDR3 bases: TGTGCCAGCAGTGTTGTCGGTGCTAACTATGGCTACACCTTC. Translated: CASSVVGANYGYTF.

The chain uses TRBV7-8 and TRBJ2-7; 8 positions match TRBD1. The CDR3 is 13 amino acids. Germline CDR1 is SGHVS and CDR2 is FQNEAQ. V was clipped by 5 bases and J by 5 bases; unmatched bases: 5. CDR3 DNA sequence: TGTGCCAGCAGCCCGGACAGGGTTGACGAGCAGTACTTC. Protein sequence: CASSPDRVDEQYF.

CDR3 nucleotides: TGTGCCAGCAGCTTACCGGGACAGAGGGCTGAAAAACTGTTTTTT. Translation: CASSLPGQRAEKLFF. The rearrangement joins TRBV5-4 to TRBJ1-4, with 7 bases aligning to TRBD1. Germline lookup yields CDR1 SGHNT and CDR2 YYREEE (reference sequence). The V gene end was trimmed by 2 bases and the J gene end by 7 bases; junction bases not matched to a gene: 8. The CDR3 is 15 residues long.

This chain joins TRBV9 and TRBJ1-1; 7 nucleotides agree with TRBD1. V was clipped by 7 bases and J by 0 bases; unmatched bases: 6. The CDR3 runs 14 residues. The germline CDR1 and CDR2 sequences are SGDLS and YYNGEE. The CDR3 DNA is TGTGCCAGCTCGATAGGGGGCGTGAACACTGAAGCTTTCTTT. It codes for CASSIGGVNTEAFF.

The chain is built from TRBV19 and TRBJ2-7; D perhaps matches TRBD2 (5 bases). The CDR3 has 13 residues. Trimming took 2 bases from V and 3 from J, leaving 8 bases between them. Germline values: CDR1 LNHDA, CDR2 SQIVND (reference sequence). DNA for the CDR3: TGTGCCAGTAGTATAATCGCGGGCTACGAGCAGTACTTC. Translation gives CASSIIAGYEQYF.

V usage is TRBV7-3 and J usage is TRBJ2-2; perhaps TRBD2 as D (7 bases). Trimming removed 5 bases at V and 7 bases at J, with 17 bases between. CDR1 is SGHTA and CDR2 is FQGTGA in the germline V gene. CDR3 length: 15 residues. CDR3 sequence: CASSLMAGAGGELFF. For the CDR3, the DNA is TGTGCCAGCAGCCTAATGGCGGGGGCCGGCGGGGAGCTGTTTTTT.